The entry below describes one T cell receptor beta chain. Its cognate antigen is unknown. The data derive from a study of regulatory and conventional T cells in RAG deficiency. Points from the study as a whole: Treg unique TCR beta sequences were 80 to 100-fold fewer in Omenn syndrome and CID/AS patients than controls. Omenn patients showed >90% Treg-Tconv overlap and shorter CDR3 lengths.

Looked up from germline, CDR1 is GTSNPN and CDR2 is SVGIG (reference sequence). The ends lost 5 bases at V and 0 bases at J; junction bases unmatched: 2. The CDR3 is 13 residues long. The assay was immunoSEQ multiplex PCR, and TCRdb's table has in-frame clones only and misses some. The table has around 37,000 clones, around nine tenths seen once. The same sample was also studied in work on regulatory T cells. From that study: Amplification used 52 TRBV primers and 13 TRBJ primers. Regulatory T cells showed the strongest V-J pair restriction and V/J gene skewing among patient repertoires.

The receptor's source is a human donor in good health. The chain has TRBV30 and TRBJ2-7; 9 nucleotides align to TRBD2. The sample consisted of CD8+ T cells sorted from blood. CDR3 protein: CAWGSGSSYEQYF. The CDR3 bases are TGTGCCTGGGGTAGCGGGAGCTCCTACGAGCAGTACTTC.